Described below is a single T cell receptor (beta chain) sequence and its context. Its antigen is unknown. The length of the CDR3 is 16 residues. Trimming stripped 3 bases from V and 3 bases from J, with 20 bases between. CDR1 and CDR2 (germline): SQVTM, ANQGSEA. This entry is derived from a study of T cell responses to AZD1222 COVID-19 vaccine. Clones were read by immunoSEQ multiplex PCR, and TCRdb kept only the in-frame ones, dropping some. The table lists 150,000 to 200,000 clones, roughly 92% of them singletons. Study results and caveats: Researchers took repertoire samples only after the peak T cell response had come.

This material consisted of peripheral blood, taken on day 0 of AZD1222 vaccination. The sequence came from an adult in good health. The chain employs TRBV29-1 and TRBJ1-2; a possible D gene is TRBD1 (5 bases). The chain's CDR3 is CSVDEGITGGYYGYTF. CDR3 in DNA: TGCAGCGTTGACGAGGGGATCACTGGGGGATACTATGGCTACACCTTC.